This TCR beta chain was retrieved from a study of cytomegalovirus exposure and HLA in healthy donors. Germline lookup yields CDR1 SGHRS and CDR2 YFSETQ. The CDR3 is 13 residues long. Between the trimmed V and J ends, which lost 4 bases and 0 bases, there was a span of 7 bases. Use of 60 Vbeta and 13 Jbeta primers characterized the PCR. Clones were sequenced by immunoSEQ multiplex PCR, and TCRdb holds only the in-frame ones, with some missing. In the table there are about 230,000 clones, approximately 82% of which are singletons. This clone was observed a single time. The specimen was PBMCs. The chain links TRBV5-1 to TRBJ2-5; no clear D. This sequence was found in a woman aged 40 to 50 in good health and CMV-seronegative. The CDR3: CASSTDNQETQYF. CDR3 nucleotides: TGCGCCAGCAGCACCGACAACCAAGAGACCCAGTACTTC. The full variable domain, rest sourced from reference TRBV5-1 and TRBJ2-5, is KAGVTQTPRYLIKTRGQQVTLSCSPISGHRSVSWYQQTPGQGLQFLFEYFSETQRNKGNFPGRFSGRQFSNSRSEMNVSTLELGDSALYLCASSTDNQETQYFGPGTRLLVL.